The sample holds one count of the clone carrying this TCR beta chain. Sorted-subset replicate PCRs used approximately 200 ng of genomic DNA. This amount corresponded to about 29,000 T cell genomes. The protocol was immunoSEQ multiplex PCR, while the TCRdb copy is restricted to in-frame clones and leaves out a portion. The sample lists about 580,000 clones; 98% were seen once. This sample was taken from a study of shared clonotypes between healthy human individuals. Overall study context: CD8 memory received one plate per donor, CD8 naive two, CD4 memory three and CD4 naive three.

Terminally differentiated effector memory CD45RA+ cells were excluded by CCR7 positive selection of CD45RO-negative cells. V lost 1 base to trimming and J lost 6 bases; unmatched junction nucleotides: 2. The CDR3 length is 12 residues. The germline V gene has CDR1 SQVTM and CDR2 ANQGSEA. The sequence derives from a man younger than 40 in good health. The material sequenced was naive CD8+ T cells sorted from blood. The chain carries TRBV29-1 and TRBJ2-7, with 8 nucleotides matching TRBD1. CDR3 amino acids: CSVEGTGREQYF. The CDR3, as DNA: TGCAGCGTTGAAGGGACAGGGCGCGAGCAGTACTTC.